The 22 T cell receptor beta chains below were found in one sample sequenced in a study of blood T cell repertoires in COVID-19. The assay was immunoSEQ multiplex PCR, and TCRdb's table has in-frame clones only and misses some. Among approximately 260,000 clones listed, 70% to 85% were seen once. The sequenced sample consisted of peripheral blood. The receptors were gathered from a woman aged 80 or over with active or convalescent COVID-19.

The gene calls are TRBV5-1 and TRBJ1-4; D remains ambiguous. Germline CDR1 is SGHRS and CDR2 is YFSETQ. V lost 6 bases, J lost 3 bases, and 18 bases lay in between. There are 16 residues in the CDR3. CDR3 nucleotides: TGCGCCAGCACCCCGTACGTTGGCCGTTCTAATGAAAAACTGTTTTTT. Amino acid sequence: CASTPYVGRSNEKLFF. Full variable domain (missing parts from reference TRBV5-1 and TRBJ1-4): KAGVTQTPRYLIKTRGQQVTLSCSPISGHRSVSWYQQTPGQGLQFLFEYFSETQRNKGNFPGRFSGRQFSNSRSEMNVSTLELGDSALYLCASTPYVGRSNEKLFFGSGTQLSVL.

This sequence joins TRBV10-3 and TRBJ2-1, with 7 bases identical to TRBD1. This CDR3 has 14 amino acids. Germline assignment: CDR1 ENHRY and CDR2 SYGVKD. The V segment lost 2 bases and the J segment 9 bases; nucleotides outside the gene matches: 7. CDR3 residues: CAISETAQGSEQFF. The CDR3 DNA reads as TGTGCCATCAGTGAGACCGCACAGGGGTCTGAGCAGTTCTTC.

The rearrangement uses TRBV6-5 and TRBJ2-3, with a tentative D call TRBD1 (6 bases). CDR1 is MNHEY and CDR2 is SVGAGI in the germline V gene. The CDR3 totals 15 residues. With 7 bases removed from V and 12 bases from J, the gap between germline ends came to 26 bases. CDR3 DNA sequence: TGTGCCAGCACCAACTCTTTAGGGACAACCCAAGCCCAGTATTTT. As protein: CASTNSLGTTQAQYF.

In the case of this clone: Different DNA sequences within this sample yield the same CDR3. This sequence joins TRBV10-3 and TRBJ1-5; TRBD1 matches at 9 bases. Per germline, CDR1 ENHRY and CDR2 SYGVKD. J lost 6 bases, V lost 6 bases, and 9 bases had no gene match. The CDR3 covers 15 residues. CDR3 amino acids: CAISEPGQGGQPQHF. In nucleotides, the CDR3 is TGTGCCATCAGCGAACCGGGACAGGGCGGTCAGCCCCAGCATTTT.

This clone occurred many times. The genes are TRBV27 and TRBJ1-3; D is ambiguous. V was clipped by 2 bases and J by 4 bases, with 6 bases between them. Germline CDR1 reads MNHEY; CDR2 reads SMNVEV (reference sequence). This CDR3 contains 13 residues. CDR3 amino acids: CASSLGLGNTIYF. The CDR3 DNA reads as TGTGCCAGCAGTTTAGGACTCGGAAACACCATATATTTT.

The rearrangement joins TRBV10-2 to TRBJ1-5, with 8 bases lining up with TRBD1. The CDR3 runs 14 residues. The V segment lost 7 bases and the J segment 5 bases; nucleotides outside the gene matches: 7. Germline assignment: CDR1 WSHSY and CDR2 SAAADI. CDR3 residues: CASNIAGGDQPQHF. CDR3 nucleotides: TGCGCCAGCAATATTGCAGGGGGCGATCAGCCCCAGCATTTT.

V and J are TRBV29-1 and TRBJ2-3; 8 bases are shared with TRBD1. Germline V gene data show CDR1 as SQVTM and CDR2 as ANQGSEA. The CDR3 is 14 residues long. The CDR3 spells CRHSQGARGDTQYF. In DNA, the CDR3 is TGCCGTCATAGTCAGGGGGCGAGGGGAGATACGCAGTATTTT.

This sequence joins TRBV2 and TRBJ1-1, with D unresolved. Germline V gene sequence: CDR1 SNHLY, CDR2 FYNNEI. The V gene lost 3 bases and the J gene lost 4 bases, with 9 bases spanning the gap. CDR3 length: 13 residues. CDR3 sequence: CASSEDSGTEAFF. The DNA for the CDR3 is TGTGCCAGCAGTGAGGATAGCGGCACTGAAGCTTTCTTT.

The V and J genes are TRBV11-2 and TRBJ2-7, with D possibly matching TRBD2 (6 bases). Germline values: CDR1 SGHAT, CDR2 FQNNGV. V shed 2 bases and J shed 2 bases, with 13 bases lying between them. The CDR3 totals 15 residues. CDR3 bases: TGTGCCAGCAGCTTAATTCGGACTACCGCCTACGAGCAGTACTTC. Translating gives CASSLIRTTAYEQYF.

The chain couples TRBV11-2 to TRBJ1-1, with TRBD1 as a possible D gene (5 bases). Deletions cut 2 bases from V and 4 bases from J, with 11 bases between. CDR3 length: 14 amino acids. Germline lookup yields CDR1 SGHAT and CDR2 FQNNGV. CDR3 in amino acids: CASSLSQGATEAFF. CDR3 in DNA: TGTGCCAGCAGCTTATCTCAAGGGGCCACTGAAGCTTTCTTT.

The CDR3 region has the DNA TGTGCCAGCAGCTTGGGGACCGAGGGTTTCTACGAGCAGTACTTC. Protein: CASSLGTEGFYEQYF. The chain joins TRBV5-4 to TRBJ2-7; the D gene is possibly TRBD2 (5 bases). CDR1 and CDR2 (germline): SGHNT, YYREEE (reference sequence). This CDR3 has 15 residues. Between the trimmed V and J ends, which lost 0 bases and 3 bases, there was a span of 13 bases.

The genes are TRBV1 and TRBJ1-1; the table assigns TRBD1, which was not confirmed against the DNA. TRBV1 is described as a pseudogene. CDR3 length: 15 amino acids. CDR3 sequence: CTSSRGQEMNTEAFF. As DNA, the CDR3 is TGCACCAGCAGCCGCGGACAGGAAATGAACACTGAAGCTTTCTTT.

The chain employs TRBV5-1 and TRBJ2-2, with D perhaps matching TRBD1 (5 bases). Trimming left V 2 bases short and J 6 bases short, with 8 bases between. The germline gives CDR1 SGHRS, CDR2 YFSETQ. The CDR3 runs to 13 residues. The CDR3 protein is CASSFVTAGELFF. Here the CDR3 DNA reads TGCGCCAGCAGCTTCGTGACAGCCGGGGAGCTGTTTTTT.

The chain combines TRBV7-2 with TRBJ2-7, with 8 bases identical to TRBD1. Germline CDR1 is SGHTA and CDR2 is FQGNSA. The length of the CDR3 is 13 residues. V lost 5 bases and J lost 5; bases outside the gene matches: 5. CDR3 in amino acids: CASSPGQAHEQYF. The CDR3 nucleotides read TGTGCCAGCAGCCCGGGACAGGCTCACGAGCAGTACTTC.

This chain links TRBV6-1 with TRBJ2-7, with 11 nucleotides matching TRBD2. CDR1 is MNHNS, CDR2 SASEGT, per germline. This CDR3 comprises 18 residues. The ends lost 4 bases at V and 9 bases at J; junction bases unmatched: 20. This chain's CDR3 is CASSGRQGAIAGGPGQYF. The DNA for the CDR3 is TGTGCCAGCAGTGGCCGACAGGGCGCAATAGCGGGAGGGCCCGGGCAGTACTTC.

This sequence joins TRBV7-9 and TRBJ2-7; D uncertain. The V and J ends lost 8 bases and 0 bases respectively, with 11 bases between them. Per the germline V gene, CDR1 is SEHNR and CDR2 is FQNEAQ (reference sequence). The CDR3 length is 13 residues. Here the CDR3 DNA reads TGTGCCAGCGCCCCACAGAGCTCCTACGAGCAGTACTTC. It translates to CASAPQSSYEQYF.

The chain has TRBV2 and TRBJ2-1; 7 bases agree with TRBD1. The germline V gene has CDR1 SNHLY and CDR2 FYNNEI. The CDR3 is 13 amino acids. V was pared by 10 bases and J by 4 bases, with 7 bases of the junction left unmatched. The CDR3 DNA sequence: TGTGCCAACCGGGACAGAAGTTACAATGAGCAGTTCTTC. The encoded protein is CANRDRSYNEQFF.

V gene TRBV29-1 combines with J gene TRBJ2-5; 7 nucleotides line up with TRBD1. This CDR3 comprises 13 residues. The germline gives CDR1 SQVTM, CDR2 ANQGSEA. V shed 6 bases and J 4 bases; nucleotides not matched to a gene: 8. CDR3 nucleotide sequence: TGCAGCGTGACCGGGACAGCCATAGAGACCCAGTACTTC. Amino acids: CSVTGTAIETQYF.

A single count supports this clone. The CDR3 loop reads CASSFGSSYEQYF. DNA for the CDR3: TGTGCCAGCAGCTTCGGGTCCTCCTACGAGCAGTACTTC. The chain combines TRBV7-8 with TRBJ2-7; D is unclear. The length of the CDR3 is 13 residues. From germline, CDR1 is SGHVS and CDR2 FQNEAQ. The V gene lost 3 bases and the J gene lost 0 bases, with 6 bases spanning the gap.

This clone was seen a few times. The CDR3 reads CASSLAGTGSQPQHF. CDR3 nucleotide sequence: TGCGCCAGCAGCTTGGCCGGGACAGGGAGCCAGCCCCAGCATTTT. The rearrangement joins TRBV5-1 to TRBJ1-5; 9 nucleotides agree with TRBD1. The germline gives CDR1 SGHRS, CDR2 YFSETQ. V shed 0 bases and J 7 bases; nucleotides not matched to a gene: 5. This CDR3 is 15 amino acids long.

The V call is TRBV11-2, the J call TRBJ2-1; TRBD2 is a possible D gene (5 bases). Trimming removed 1 base at V and 0 bases at J, with 13 bases between. The CDR3 is made up of 17 amino acids. From germline, CDR1 is SGHAT and CDR2 FQNNGV. The CDR3 spells CASSLVTGSSSYNEQFF. The DNA for the CDR3 is TGTGCCAGCAGCTTAGTTACGGGGTCCAGCTCCTACAATGAGCAGTTCTTC.

This chain links TRBV24-1 with TRBJ2-1, with 8 bases matching TRBD2. V shed 3 bases, J shed 1 base, and the junction held 4 bases outside the gene matches. This CDR3 is built from 16 residues. Germline values: CDR1 KGHDR, CDR2 SFDVKD. The CDR3: CATSDPGGASYNEQFF. CDR3 sequence (DNA): TGTGCCACCAGTGATCCGGGAGGGGCGTCCTACAATGAGCAGTTCTTC.